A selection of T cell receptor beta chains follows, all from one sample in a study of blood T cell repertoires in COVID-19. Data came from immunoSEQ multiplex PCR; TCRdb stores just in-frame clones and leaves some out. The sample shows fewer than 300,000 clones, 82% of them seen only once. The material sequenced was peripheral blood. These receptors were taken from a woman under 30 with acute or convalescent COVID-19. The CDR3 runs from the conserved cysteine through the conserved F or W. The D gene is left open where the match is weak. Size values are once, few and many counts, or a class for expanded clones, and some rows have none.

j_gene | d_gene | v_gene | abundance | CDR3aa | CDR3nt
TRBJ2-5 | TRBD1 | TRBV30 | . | CAWSEGQGRRETQYF | TGTGCCTGGAGTGAGGGACAGGGGCGCAGGGAGACCCAGTACTTC
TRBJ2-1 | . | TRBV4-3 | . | CASSRWGGSIRGEQFF | TGCGCCAGCAGCCGATGGGGCGGGAGTATCAGGGGTGAGCAGTTCTTC
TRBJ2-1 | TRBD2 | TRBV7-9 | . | CASSLPGTSGGPIF | TGTGCCAGCAGCTTGCCTGGGACTAGCGGGGGCCCCATCTTC
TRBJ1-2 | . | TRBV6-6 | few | CASSTPGLSYGYTF | TGTGCCAGCAGTACCCCGGGACTCAGCTATGGCTACACCTTC
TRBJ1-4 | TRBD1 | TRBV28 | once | CASSLGDRYEKLFF | TGTGCCAGCAGTTTAGGGGACAGGTATGAAAAACTGTTTTTT
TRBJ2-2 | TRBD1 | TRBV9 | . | CASSADPGQGAPTGELFF | TGTGCCAGCAGCGCCGACCCGGGACAGGGGGCACCGACCGGGGAGCTGTTTTTT
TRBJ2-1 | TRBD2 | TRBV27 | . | CASSLLAGSRYNEQFF | TGTGCCAGCAGTTTATTAGCGGGAAGTCGCTACAATGAGCAGTTCTTC
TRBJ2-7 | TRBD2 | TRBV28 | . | CASRRYSGSFEQYF | TGTGCCAGCAGGCGGTATAGCGGGAGTTTCGAGCAGTACTTC
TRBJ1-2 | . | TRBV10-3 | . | CATSVGGGFYTF | TGTGCCACCTCCGTTGGGGGCGGCTTCTACACCTTC
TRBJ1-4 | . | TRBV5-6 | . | CASSLTDEKLFF | TGTGCCAGCAGCCTGACAGATGAAAAACTGTTTTTT
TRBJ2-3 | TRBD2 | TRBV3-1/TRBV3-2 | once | CASRPRLAVTDTQYF | TGTGCCAGCAGGCCCAGACTAGCGGTCACAGATACGCAGTATTTT
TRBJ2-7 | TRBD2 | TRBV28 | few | CASSGVAGGFYEQYF | TGTGCCAGCAGTGGGGTAGCGGGAGGGTTCTACGAGCAGTACTTC
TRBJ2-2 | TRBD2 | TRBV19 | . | CASRYPDSGRAGHTGELFF | TGTGCCAGTAGATACCCCGATAGCGGGAGGGCCGGTCACACCGGGGAGCTGTTTTTT
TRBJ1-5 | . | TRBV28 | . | CASTPAGGEGNQPQHF | TGTGCCAGCACCCCCGCGGGGGGGGAGGGCAATCAGCCCCAGCATTTT
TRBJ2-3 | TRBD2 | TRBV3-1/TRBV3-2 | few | CASSQLTSGTDTQYF | TGTGCCAGCAGCCAACTGACTAGCGGGACAGATACGCAGTATTTT
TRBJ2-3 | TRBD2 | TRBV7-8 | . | CASRKRGITSGRDTDTQYF | TGTGCCAGCAGAAAGCGCGGTATAACTAGCGGGAGGGACACAGATACGCAGTATTTT
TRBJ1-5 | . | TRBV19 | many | CASSMPGEGQPQHF | TGTGCCAGTAGTATGCCGGGGGAGGGTCAGCCCCAGCATTTT
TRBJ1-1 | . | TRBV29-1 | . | CSVEGSEAFF | TGCAGCGTTGAAGGCAGTGAAGCTTTCTTT
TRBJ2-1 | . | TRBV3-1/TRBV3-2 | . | CASSQDLVQVWGKGNEQFF | TGTGCCAGCAGCCAAGATCTTGTACAGGTTTGGGGCAAGGGGAATGAGCAGTTCTTC
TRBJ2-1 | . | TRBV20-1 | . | CSAGTYNEQFF | TGCAGTGCAGGGACTTACAATGAGCAGTTCTTC
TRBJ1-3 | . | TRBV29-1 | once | CSAAGTGNSGNTIYF | TGCAGCGCCGCCGGAACAGGGAACTCTGGAAACACCATATATTTT
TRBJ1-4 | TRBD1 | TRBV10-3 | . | CAISESPQGASNEKLFF | TGTGCCATCAGTGAGTCTCCCCAGGGGGCATCTAATGAAAAACTGTTTTTT
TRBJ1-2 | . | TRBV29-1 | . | CSVAGSNYGYTF | TGCAGCGTTGCTGGCAGTAACTATGGCTACACCTTC
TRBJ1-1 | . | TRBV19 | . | CATTREENTEAFF | TGTGCCACCACTAGGGAAGAGAACACTGAAGCTTTCTTT
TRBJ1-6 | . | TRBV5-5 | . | CASSPRGGSPLHF | TGTGCCAGCAGCCCCCGCGGGGGTTCACCCCTCCACTTT
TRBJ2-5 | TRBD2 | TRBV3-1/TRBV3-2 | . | CASSQRRLAGEGRETQYF | TGTGCCAGCAGCCAGAGGCGACTAGCGGGAGAGGGGCGCGAGACCCAGTACTTC
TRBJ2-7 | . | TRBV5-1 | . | CASSQGGSSYEQYF | TGCGCCAGCAGCCAGGGGGGAAGCTCCTACGAGCAGTACTTC
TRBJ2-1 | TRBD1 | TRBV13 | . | CASTHDRANEQFF | TGTGCCAGCACCCACGACAGGGCGAATGAGCAGTTCTTC
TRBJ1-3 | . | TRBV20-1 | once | CSASRGGSPSGNTIYF | TGCAGTGCTAGTCGGGGAGGGTCCCCTTCTGGAAACACCATATATTTT
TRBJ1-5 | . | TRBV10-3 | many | CAISEWEGRQPQHF | TGTGCCATCAGTGAGTGGGAAGGGAGGCAGCCCCAGCATTTT
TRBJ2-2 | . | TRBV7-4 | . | CASSCHRVPGELFF | TGTGCCAGCAGCTGCCACAGGGTTCCCGGGGAGCTGTTTTTT
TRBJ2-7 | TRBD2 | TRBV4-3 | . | CASSQDSGSSYEQYF | TGCGCCAGCAGCCAAGATAGCGGGAGCTCCTACGAGCAGTACTTC
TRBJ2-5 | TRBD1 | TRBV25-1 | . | CASSRLDREETQYF | TGTGCCAGCAGTCGACTGGACAGGGAAGAGACCCAGTACTTC
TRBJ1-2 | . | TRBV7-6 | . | CASSLMSRDNLYGYTF | TGTGCCAGCAGCTTAATGTCTCGGGACAACCTCTATGGCTACACCTTC
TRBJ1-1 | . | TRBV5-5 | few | CASSLVAAEAFF | TGTGCCAGCAGCTTGGTGGCGGCAGAAGCTTTCTTT
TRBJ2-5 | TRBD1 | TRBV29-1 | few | CSVERFGQGAETQYF | TGCAGCGTTGAAAGGTTTGGACAGGGGGCAGAGACCCAGTACTTC
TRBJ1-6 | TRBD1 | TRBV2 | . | CASSENRGGSPLHF | TGTGCCAGCAGTGAGAACAGGGGCGGATCACCCCTCCACTTT
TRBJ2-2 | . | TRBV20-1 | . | CSASLQGNTGELFF | TGCAGTGCTAGTCTCCAGGGGAACACCGGGGAGCTGTTTTTT
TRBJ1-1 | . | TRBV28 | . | CASSLWGVSTEAFF | TGTGCCAGCAGTTTATGGGGAGTGTCTACTGAAGCTTTCTTT
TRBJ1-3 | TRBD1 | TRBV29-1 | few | CSVLTGETGNTIYF | TGCAGCGTCTTGACAGGGGAGACTGGAAACACCATATATTTT
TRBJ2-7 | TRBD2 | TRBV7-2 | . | CASSLGGGPSEQYF | TGTGCCAGCAGCTTAGGCGGGGGACCTAGCGAGCAGTACTTC
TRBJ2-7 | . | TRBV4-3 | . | CASSQDPPLGGTYEQYF | TGCGCCAGCAGCCAAGATCCGCCCCTCGGCGGGACCTACGAGCAGTACTTC
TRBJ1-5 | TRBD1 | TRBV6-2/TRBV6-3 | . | CASSSAGTENQPQHF | TGTGCCAGCAGTTCCGCCGGGACAGAGAATCAGCCCCAGCATTTT
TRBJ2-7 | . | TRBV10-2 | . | CASSELVTPYEQYF | TGCGCCAGCAGTGAGTTAGTGACACCCTACGAGCAGTACTTC
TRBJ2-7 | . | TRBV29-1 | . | CSVLTVGYEQYF | TGCAGCGTATTGACAGTCGGCTACGAGCAGTACTTC